This record covers a single TCR beta chain. Method: immunoSEQ multiplex PCR; TCRdb's copy keeps in-frame clones and lacks some. Found here are approximately 700,000 clones, more than 70% of them singletons; the top ten hold more than 1.5%. This sample stems from a study of shared clonotypes between healthy human individuals. The CDR3 length is 15 residues. CDR1 is SNHLY and CDR2 is FYNNEI in the germline V gene. With 11 bases removed from V and 1 base from J, the gap between germline ends came to 21 bases. The clonotype comes from a woman aged 25 to 39 in good health. V gene TRBV2 combines with J gene TRBJ2-7; possible D gene TRBD2, 6 bases. The sample comprised memory CD4+ T cells sorted from blood. Subset specified: CD45RA-negative fraction. This CDR3 is CADSLLGGESYEQYF. Here the CDR3 DNA reads TGTGCCGACAGCCTATTGGGGGGAGAATCCTACGAGCAGTACTTC.